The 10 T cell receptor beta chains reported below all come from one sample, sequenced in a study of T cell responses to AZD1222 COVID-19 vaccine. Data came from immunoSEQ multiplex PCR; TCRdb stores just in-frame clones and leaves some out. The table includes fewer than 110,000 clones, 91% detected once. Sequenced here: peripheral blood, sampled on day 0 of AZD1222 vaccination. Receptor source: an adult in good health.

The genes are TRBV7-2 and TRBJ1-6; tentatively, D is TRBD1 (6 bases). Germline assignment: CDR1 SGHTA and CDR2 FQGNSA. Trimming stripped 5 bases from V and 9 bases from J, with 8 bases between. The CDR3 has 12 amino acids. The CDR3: CASSARGSPLHF. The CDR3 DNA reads TGTGCCAGCAGCGCCAGGGGTTCACCCCTCCACTTT. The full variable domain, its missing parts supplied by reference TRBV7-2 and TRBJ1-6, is GAGVSQSPSNKVTEKGKDVELRCDPISGHTALYWYRQSLGQGLEFLIYFQGNSAPDKSGLPSDRFSAERTGGSVSTLTIQRTQQEDSAVYLCASSARGSPLHFGNGTRLTVT.

CDR3 region: CASSQVGLSGLGGYTF. CDR3 nucleotide sequence: TGTGCCAGCAGCCAAGTCGGCCTTTCAGGGTTGGGTGGCTACACCTTC. The V and J genes are TRBV3-1 (or the pseudogene TRBV3-2) and TRBJ1-2, with D maybe TRBD1 (5 bases). Germline-derived CDR1 and CDR2 are LGHDT and YNNKEL (reference sequence). The CDR3 runs to 16 residues. The ends were cut back, 1 base at V and 7 bases at J, with 19 bases in the middle.

CDR3 sequence reads: CASSSGGNTIYF. The CDR3 DNA reads as TGTGCCAGCAGTTCAGGAGGAAACACCATATATTTT. This chain connects TRBV12-3 or TRBV12-4 to TRBJ1-3; no clear D. The V end lost 4 bases, the J end lost 4 bases, and 5 bases lay between the germline ends. This CDR3 is 12 amino acids long.

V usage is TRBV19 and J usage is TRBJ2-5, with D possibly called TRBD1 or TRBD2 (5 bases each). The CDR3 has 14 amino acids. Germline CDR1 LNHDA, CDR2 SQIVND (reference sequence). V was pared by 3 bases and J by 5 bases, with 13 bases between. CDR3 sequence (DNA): TGTGCCAGTAGTATCGGGGCTAGTATGGAGACCCAGTACTTC. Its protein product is CASSIGASMETQYF.

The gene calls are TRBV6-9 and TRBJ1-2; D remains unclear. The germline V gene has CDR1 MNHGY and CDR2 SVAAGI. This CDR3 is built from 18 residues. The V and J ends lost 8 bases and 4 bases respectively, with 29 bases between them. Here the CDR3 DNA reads TGTGCCAGCCGTTCGCCGGACCGGGAGGAAAGGACCCGCTATGGCTACACCTTC. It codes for CASRSPDREERTRYGYTF.

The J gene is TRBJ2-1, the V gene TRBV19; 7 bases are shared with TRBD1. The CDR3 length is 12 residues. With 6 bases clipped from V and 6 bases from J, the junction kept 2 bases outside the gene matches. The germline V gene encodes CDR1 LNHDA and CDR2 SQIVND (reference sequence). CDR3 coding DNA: TGTGCCAGTAGGGGACAGTCCAATGAGCAGTTCTTC. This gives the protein CASRGQSNEQFF.

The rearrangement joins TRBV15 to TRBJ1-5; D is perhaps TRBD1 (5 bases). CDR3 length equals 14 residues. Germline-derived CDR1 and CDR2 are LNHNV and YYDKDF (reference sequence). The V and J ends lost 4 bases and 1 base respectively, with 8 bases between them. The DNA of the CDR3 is TGTGCCACCAGCAAGGACAAAAGCAATCAGCCCCAGCATTTT. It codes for CATSKDKSNQPQHF.

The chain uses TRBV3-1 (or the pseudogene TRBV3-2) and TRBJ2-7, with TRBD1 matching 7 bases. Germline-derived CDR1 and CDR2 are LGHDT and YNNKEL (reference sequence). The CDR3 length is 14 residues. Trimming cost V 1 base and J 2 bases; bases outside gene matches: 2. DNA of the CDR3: TGTGCCAGCAGCCAAGCAGGGGGAGCCTACGAGCAGTACTTC. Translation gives CASSQAGGAYEQYF.

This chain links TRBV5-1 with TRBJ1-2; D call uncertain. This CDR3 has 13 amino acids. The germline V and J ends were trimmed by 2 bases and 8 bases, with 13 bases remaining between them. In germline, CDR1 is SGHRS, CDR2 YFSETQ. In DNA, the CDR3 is TGCGCCAGCAGCTTTGAAATGACTTCGGGCTACACCTTC. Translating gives CASSFEMTSGYTF.

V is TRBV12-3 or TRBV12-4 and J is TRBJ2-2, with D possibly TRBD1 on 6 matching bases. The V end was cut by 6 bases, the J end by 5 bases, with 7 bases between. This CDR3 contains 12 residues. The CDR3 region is CASRGGTGELFF. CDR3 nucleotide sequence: TGTGCCAGCAGAGGGGGAACCGGGGAGCTGTTTTTT.